Below, 7 T cell receptor beta chains from the same sample are listed, as sequenced in a study of T cell responses to AZD1222 COVID-19 vaccine. The table came from immunoSEQ multiplex PCR; TCRdb's copy has only in-frame clones and leaves some out. This table has over 120,000 clones, approximately 90% appearing once. The sample consisted of peripheral blood, taken 28 days after the second AZD1222 dose. These receptors were collected from an adult who received the AZD1222 COVID-19 vaccine.

The rearrangement joins TRBV6-2 or TRBV6-3 to TRBJ1-2; 11 nucleotides agree with TRBD1. Germline trimming cut 4 bases from V and 4 bases from J; bases unmatched to any gene: 8. The germline gives CDR1 MNHEY, CDR2 SVGEGT. The CDR3 covers 16 residues. CDR3 DNA sequence: TGTGCCAGCAGTTGGACAGGGGGCGCTGGACTCTATGGCTACACCTTC. This codes for CASSWTGGAGLYGYTF.

The chain has TRBV7-3 and TRBJ1-2; TRBD1 aligns across 9 bases. This CDR3 is 15 amino acids long. Germline V gives CDR1 SGHTA, CDR2 FQGTGA. V lost 5 bases and J lost 1; bases outside the gene matches: 5. CDR3 protein: CASSPGQGYNYGYTF. CDR3 nucleotide sequence: TGTGCCAGCAGCCCGGGACAGGGATATAACTATGGCTACACCTTC.

The chain employs TRBV24-1 and TRBJ2-3, with TRBD2 identical over 7 bases. The CDR3 totals 18 residues. Germline CDR1 and CDR2: KGHDR and SFDVKD. V lost 4 bases to trimming and J lost 3 bases; unmatched junction nucleotides: 15. CDR3 coding DNA: TGTGCCACCAGTGACCGCCCATTTGGCGGGAGCGGTACAGATACGCAGTATTTT. Its translation: CATSDRPFGGSGTDTQYF.

V gene TRBV9 combines with J gene TRBJ2-7; 8 bases line up with TRBD1. Germline assignment: CDR1 SGDLS and CDR2 YYNGEE. V shed 0 bases, J shed 1 base, and the junction held 3 bases outside the gene matches. The CDR3 consists of 15 residues. The CDR3 reads CASSVGTGKSYEQYF. CDR3 coding DNA: TGTGCCAGCAGCGTAGGGACAGGGAAATCCTACGAGCAGTACTTC.

The J gene is TRBJ1-1, the V gene TRBV4-1, with D unresolved. The CDR3 is 14 residues long. Germline CDR1 is MGHRA and CDR2 is YSYEKL. Trimming shortened V by 4 bases and J by 1 base, and 10 bases separated the two germline ends. The CDR3 bases are TGCGCCAGCAGCCCAAGGCCCTCGAACACTGAAGCTTTCTTT. Translating it yields CASSPRPSNTEAFF.

The chain joins TRBV30 to TRBJ1-2; D gene unclear. The CDR3 sequence is 13 residues long. Germline assignment: CDR1 GTSNPN and CDR2 SVGIG (reference sequence). Between the trimmed V and J ends, which lost 5 bases and 3 bases, there was a span of 13 bases. Here the CDR3 DNA reads TGTGCCTGGTCCTCGATAGGGCACTATGGCTACACCTTC. Translated: CAWSSIGHYGYTF.

The rearrangement links TRBV7-2 to TRBJ2-5, with D possibly TRBD2 on 6 matching bases. Germline lookup yields CDR1 SGHTA and CDR2 FQGNSA. CDR3 length equals 18 residues. V was clipped by 0 bases and J by 2 bases, with 19 bases between them. CDR3 DNA: TGTGCCAGCAGCTTAGCGATCGGGGGATTGGGCCGGCAAGAGACCCAGTACTTC. This encodes CASSLAIGGLGRQETQYF.